This TCR beta chain is drawn from a study of regulatory T cells in long-lasting Graves disease (dated by TCRdb to the early 2020s). A note on the overall study: Newly diagnosed Graves' disease patients had taken antithyroid drugs for less than 3 months. The study was conducted in China and was registered as a clinical trial. A total of roughly 35 samples underwent TCR sequencing: around 13 from persistent and around 20 from newly diagnosed Graves' disease patients. Peripheral blood TCR sequencing and RNA sequencing compared persistent Graves' disease patients with newly diagnosed Graves' disease patients.

The method behind the library was multiplex PCR. Reads for this sample came from an Illumina HiSeq 4000. iRepertoire HTBI primers and Arm-PCR amplification of CDR3 regions were used to construct TCR beta libraries. Before sequencing, the PCR products underwent gel purification. The authors processed their data as follows. Gene usage analysis of CDR3 amino acid clonotypes used the approximately 62 TRBV and 11 to 15 TRBJ segments found across samples. COPE and FqMerger were used to merge filtered high-quality paired reads into contigs. BLAST was used to align contigs to the IMGT TRBV, TRBD and TRBJ reference genes, and CDR3 was defined following IMGT. Clonotypes above 0.1% frequency were classified as highly expanded clones. Repertoire diversity was measured by Shannon entropy, and V-J evenness by the Gini coefficient. Clonotypes shared by more than one individual were considered public. TCRdb reprocessing: public reads trimmed at Q25 with fastp, clones called with MiXCR, in-frame beta chains kept. Merged by CDR3 protein, the rows form single entries marked with the most common genes and DNA. These V and J calls rely on TCRdb rather than the paper's analysis. The sample has 400,000 to 550,000 distinct CDR3 sequences on record, 15% of them singletons. The ten largest clones represent 16% of the sample.

Per the publication, the time point label means: newly diagnosed GD, antithyroid drugs for less than 3 months. For both TCR sequencing and RNA sequencing, RNA was extracted from PBMCs using TRIzol. Graves' disease was diagnosed according to American Thyroid Association guidelines. The patients came from an endocrinology department in Xi'an, China. From each patient, 7.5 to 9.5 milliliters of peripheral blood was collected into an EDTA anticoagulant tube. Ficoll Paque Plus density gradient separation was used to isolate PBMCs, and no additional T cell sorting was done. RNA quality was checked with an Agilent 2100 Bioanalyzer and agarose gel, and concentration with a NanoDrop 2000. There are 14 amino acids in the CDR3, from cysteine to phenylalanine inclusive. Just the 42-base CDR3 DNA is kept, in frame starting at base 1. For CDR1 and CDR2, the germline V gene lists KGHDR and SFDVKD. V loses 3 bases, J loses 1 base, and the germline ends lie 7 bases apart.

Broad study findings and their caveats: Sequencing and analysis were restricted to the TCR beta chain. Compared with newly diagnosed patients, persistent Graves' disease patients had lower TCR Shannon entropy and fewer highly expanded clones, which suggests clonal expansion. Persistent patients shared more public clonotypes among themselves (around 3,000) than newly diagnosed patients did (about 970). Preferential use of TRBV28, TRBJ1-2 and TRBJ2-5 was observed in persistent disease, whereas TRBV20-1 and TRBJ2-1 were favored in newly diagnosed disease. As a limitation, the authors acknowledged that the small sample size may reduce accuracy. Because the primary lesion, thyroid tissue, could not be accessed, the study looked at peripheral blood alone.

This clonotype has just a few counts. Its cognate antigen has yet to be identified. Qualities for individual bases were not recorded, and no much larger clone is one base off. These same records also appear under a second study, on T cells in Graves' hyperthyroidism and ophthalmopathy. Per the second study: Stable Graves' hyperthyroidism was defined as no progression to ophthalmopathy during 18 months of follow-up. Hyperthyroidism patients were aged 18 to 65 years and newly diagnosed, with disease duration of less than 2 months. The study excluded patients with uncontrolled infections, other autoimmune diseases, pregnancy or lactation. Diagnoses were established on the basis of clinical symptoms, serum thyroxine and TRAb, thyroid ultrasound, and orbital computed tomography. The TCR CDR3 was subjected to a first round of RT-PCR using the HTBI primer set and the Qiagen OneStep RT-PCR kit. Most expanded thyroid clonotypes (frequency above 0.001) were also detected in blood, suggesting blood repertoires may reflect thyroid immune responses. Ophthalmopathy was separated from stable hyperthyroidism by a 13 V-J signature model, with around 88% sensitivity and about 81% specificity obtained in cross-validation and 80%/75% obtained in testing. In validation, the model predicted progression to ophthalmopathy with around 71% sensitivity and over 72% specificity, a median of approximately 6.5 months before onset. To identify TCR V-J signatures that set the groups apart, the researchers used a discovery cohort of about a hundred patients, made up of around 42 with Graves' ophthalmopathy and approximately 57 with stable Graves' hyperthyroidism. Prospective prediction of ophthalmopathy was tested in an independent validation cohort consisting of roughly 20 hyperthyroidism patients and about 17 patients who later progressed to ophthalmopathy. The 100 discovery patients were randomly split 7:3 into training and test sets. In addition, the study compared T-cell repertoires in thyroid tissue and in blood from six Graves' hyperthyroidism patients. After sampling, hyperthyroidism patients received methimazole starting at 30 mg daily, and ophthalmopathy patients received high-dose intravenous methylprednisolone. The libraries were constructed in a second round of multiplex PCR and then size-selected and purified. Libraries were sequenced paired-end with 100 bp reads on an Illumina HiSeq2000. SOAPnuke was used to process the raw data, throwing out any read that contained adapters or uncalled bases, had a mean Phred below 15, or lacked an exact constant-primer or identifier match. High-quality paired reads were merged using COPE v1.2.5, and each unique nucleotide sequence was defined as a clonotype. Clonotypes were aligned to IMGT TRBV, TRBD and TRBJ reference segments using MiTCR v1.1. The analysis included only V-J combinations with a frequency above 0.0001, which together covered more than 99% of the repertoires. A TCS score was defined as the ratio between F50 (clonal expansion) and ExV (chaos), using BLOSUM62-based TCRdist between CDR3 peptides within each V-J. Welch's t-statistics and random forest reduced 500 to 550 V-J features to about 13, which were used in a naive Bayes classifier (R e1071). No statistical method was used to fix the sample size in advance, and group allocation was not hidden from the investigators. The paper reports TCR Vbeta CDR3 sequencing of fewer than 150 peripheral blood samples: 43 ophthalmopathy, under 85 hyperthyroidism and around 17 progressor patients.

This clonotype was obtained from a woman under 40 with Graves disease. Donor details come from another sample of the same person, matched by shared clones. The chain is encoded by TRBV24-1 joined to TRBJ2-3; the D gene remains uncertain. Material: peripheral blood mononuclear cells (PBMCs), obtained at new diagnosis, from a patient treated with antithyroid drugs. This receptor carries the CDR3 CATSDLVGTDTQYF. The nucleotides are TGTGCCACCAGTGATCTAGTCGGCACAGATACGCAGTATTTT.